This TCR beta chain was sequenced for a study of T cell repertoires in cytomegalovirus infection. CDR1 SEHNR and CDR2 FQNEAQ come from the germline V gene (reference sequence). CDR3 length: 15 residues. V was cut by 2 bases and J by 0 bases, with 10 bases left in between. In TCRdb, the reads were re-called with MiXCR into one record per CDR3 protein. The sample yields about 230,000 distinct CDR3 sequences, approximately 22% seen once. This clonotype was counted only a few times. The chain has TRBV7-9 and TRBJ2-5, with a weak D call TRBD2 (6 bases). Sequenced input: CD8+ T cells from PBMCs. This TCR came from a human donor in good health (CMV status not recorded). Some clones in this sample may be carry-over from other donors' samples. CDR3 protein: CASSLSGGDQETQYF. CDR3 nucleotide sequence: TGTGCCAGCAGCTTATCGGGCGGGGACCAAGAGACCCAGTACTTC.